These 17 T cell receptor beta chains were all obtained from the same sample, sequenced in a study of OX40 agonist ivuxolimab in advanced cancers. Sequencing used immunoSEQ multiplex PCR; TCRdb keeps in-frame clones, though not all of them. The sample lists approximately 74,000 clones, roughly 87% occurring once. This sample comprised CD4+ or CD8+ T cells sorted from blood, obtained in a trial of the OX40 agonist ivuxolimab. The receptor set was obtained from an adult with an advanced solid tumor such as melanoma, head and neck, liver or kidney cancer.

V and J are TRBV5-4 and TRBJ1-4; no firm D call. Germline V gene data show CDR1 as SGHNT and CDR2 as YYREEE (reference sequence). This CDR3 contains 17 residues. V lost 4 bases and J lost 6, with 22 bases in between. CDR3 protein: CASSLQIRPGSDEKLFF. The DNA for the CDR3 is TGTGCCAGCAGCCTCCAAATCCGACCGGGAAGCGATGAAAAACTGTTTTTT.

The chain employs TRBV11-2 and TRBJ2-6; the match to TRBD1 covers 7 bases. Trimming cost V 5 bases and J 4 bases; bases outside gene matches: 17. Germline CDR1 and CDR2: SGHAT and FQNNGV. The CDR3 loop spans 19 amino acids. In DNA form, the CDR3 reads TGTGCCAGCAGCCGAACAGGGGAAAGTGGGTCCTACGGGGCCAACGTCCTGACTTTC. It encodes CASSRTGESGSYGANVLTF.

The chain carries TRBV7-2 and TRBJ2-7; TRBD2 matches at 8 bases. The CDR3 sequence is 15 residues long. Trimming took 5 bases from V and 3 from J; bases not matched to a gene: 9. Germline values: CDR1 SGHTA, CDR2 FQGNSA. The CDR3 DNA reads as TGTGCCAGCAGCCCATCCAGCGGGGGACACTACGAGCAGTACTTC. It is translated as CASSPSSGGHYEQYF.

This clone was observed a few times. The V and J genes are TRBV30 and TRBJ1-1; D ambiguous. Trimming cost V 8 bases and J 5 bases, with 15 bases left between them. Germline V lookup: CDR1 GTSNPN, CDR2 SVGIG (reference sequence). The CDR3 totals 12 residues. This CDR3 reads CAVGREQTEAFF. The CDR3 DNA follows: TGTGCCGTCGGGAGGGAGCAAACTGAAGCTTTCTTT.

This clone was seen more than once but under ten times. Other DNA sequences within the sample encode an identical CDR3. V and J are TRBV5-1 and TRBJ2-7; unclear D gene. The V and J ends lost 0 bases and 3 bases respectively, with 13 bases between them. Germline CDR1 reads SGHRS; CDR2 reads YFSETQ. The CDR3 totals 15 residues. CDR3 nucleotides: TGCGCCAGCAGCTTGGCCCCTCTCGAAAGCTACGAGCAGTACTTC. Protein: CASSLAPLESYEQYF.

This chain links TRBV15 with TRBJ2-3; 15 nucleotides align to TRBD2. There are 17 residues in the CDR3. Germline values: CDR1 LNHNV, CDR2 YYDKDF (reference sequence). V was pared by 1 base and J by 1 base, with 0 bases of the junction left unmatched. The CDR3 nucleotides are TGTGCCACCAGCAGAGGGACTAGCGGGGGGGGCACAGATACGCAGTATTTT. This encodes CATSRGTSGGGTDTQYF. Complete variable domain (other parts from reference TRBV15 and TRBJ2-3): DAMVIQNPRYQVTQFGKPVTLSCSQTLNHNVMYWYQQKSSQAPKLLFHYYDKDFNNEADTPDNFQSRRPNTSFCFLDIRSPGLGDTAMYLCATSRGTSGGGTDTQYFGPGTRLTVL.

The J gene is TRBJ1-2, the V gene TRBV27; the D gene is possibly TRBD1 (5 bases). The CDR3 contains 13 residues. Germline values: CDR1 MNHEY, CDR2 SMNVEV (reference sequence). Deletions cut 6 bases from V and 5 bases from J, with 13 bases between. The CDR3 DNA reads as TGTGCCAGCAGCACCACAGGCCCATATGGCTACACCTTC. Translation gives CASSTTGPYGYTF.

V is TRBV6-4 and J is TRBJ2-3; 9 bases match TRBD1. From germline, CDR1 is MRHNA and CDR2 SNTAGT. The CDR3 length is 14 residues. V was pared by 6 bases and J by 4 bases, with 5 bases of the junction left unmatched. This CDR3 reads CASSPGQGADTQYF. The CDR3 coding sequence is TGTGCCAGCAGCCCGGGACAGGGCGCAGATACGCAGTATTTT.

CDR3 protein: CASSQTPSYEQYF. The CDR3 DNA is TGTGCCAGCAGCCAAACCCCCTCCTACGAGCAGTACTTC. The J gene is TRBJ2-7, the V gene TRBV4-2; D uncertain. The CDR3 covers 13 residues. CDR1 LGHNA and CDR2 YNFKEQ come from the germline V gene. V was pared by 2 bases and J by 0 bases, with 5 bases between.

V usage is TRBV29-1 and J usage is TRBJ1-2; D may be TRBD1 (5 bases). Looked up from germline, CDR1 is SQVTM and CDR2 is ANQGSEA. This CDR3 has 12 residues. The germline V and J ends were trimmed by 7 bases and 8 bases, with 17 bases remaining between them. This chain's CDR3 is CSADGTAEGYTF. DNA for the CDR3: TGCAGCGCGGACGGGACGGCAGAGGGCTACACCTTC.

This chain uses TRBV2 with TRBJ2-5, with a possible D match to TRBD2 (5 bases). The CDR3 has 13 amino acids. Trimming left V 7 bases short and J 5 bases short, with 14 bases between. Germline values: CDR1 SNHLY, CDR2 FYNNEI. The CDR3 nucleotides read TGTGCCAGCACGGGCGTCGGACTGGAGACCCAGTACTTC. This translates into CASTGVGLETQYF.

The chain links TRBV6-4 to TRBJ1-2; no reliable D call. Germline V gene data show CDR1 as MRHNA and CDR2 as SNTAGT. There are 12 residues in the CDR3. V dropped 5 bases and J dropped 4 bases, with 8 bases sitting between them. In DNA form, the CDR3 reads TGTGCCAGCAGTAGAGGGATCTATGGCTACACCTTC. Translated: CASSRGIYGYTF.

The rearrangement links TRBV19 to TRBJ2-5; D is possibly TRBD1 (6 bases). CDR3 size: 17 residues. CDR1 is LNHDA, CDR2 SQIVND, per germline (reference sequence). V was pared by 5 bases and J by 1 base, with 20 bases between. The CDR3 spells CASSPRGATDIQETQYF. For the CDR3, the DNA is TGTGCCAGTAGTCCCAGGGGAGCCACCGACATCCAAGAGACCCAGTACTTC. The full variable domain, its missing parts supplied by reference TRBV19 and TRBJ2-5, is DGGITQSPKYLFRKEGQNVTLSCEQNLNHDAMYWYRQDPGQGLRLIYYSQIVNDFQKGDIAEGYSVSREKKESFPLTVTSAQKNPTAFYLCASSPRGATDIQETQYFGPGTRLLVL.

The rearrangement uses TRBV29-1 and TRBJ2-3; D is uncertain. Trimming stripped 6 bases from V and 4 bases from J, with 11 bases between. CDR1 and CDR2 (germline): SQVTM, ANQGSEA. CDR3 length: 12 residues. As DNA, the CDR3 is TGCAGCGTCGGATCTCTGGCAGATACGCAGTATTTT. Its translation: CSVGSLADTQYF.

The gene calls are TRBV4-1 and TRBJ1-1; D is uncertain. V lost 4 bases and J 1 base, leaving 13 bases between the germline ends. The germline V gene has CDR1 MGHRA and CDR2 YSYEKL. CDR3 size: 15 residues. CDR3 nucleotides: TGCGCCAGCAGCCCAGATGTGACCCGGAACACTGAAGCTTTCTTT. Protein: CASSPDVTRNTEAFF.

This chain uses TRBV7-8 with TRBJ2-3, with D hard to call. V lost 2 bases and J lost 2, with 2 bases in between. The CDR3 sequence is 12 residues long. Germline V lookup: CDR1 SGHVS, CDR2 FQNEAQ. CDR3 sequence reads: CASSLFTDTQYF. DNA of the CDR3: TGTGCCAGCAGCTTATTCACAGATACGCAGTATTTT.

The J gene is TRBJ2-1, the V gene TRBV28; 8 bases line up with TRBD1. This CDR3 is 16 amino acids long. Germline V gives CDR1 MDHEN, CDR2 SYDVKM. V gave up 7 bases and J gave up 7 bases; unmatched junction bases: 15. CDR3 region: CASTLLTGGGGNEQFF. For the CDR3, the DNA is TGTGCCAGCACCCTACTAACAGGGGGAGGAGGGAATGAGCAGTTCTTC. Full variable domain (remainder filled in from reference TRBV28 and TRBJ2-1): DVKVTQSSRYLVKRTGEKVFLECVQDMDHENMFWYRQDPGLGLRLIYFSYDVKMKEKGDIPEGYSVSREKKERFSLILESASTNQTSMYLCASTLLTGGGGNEQFFGPGTRLTVL.